These 18 T cell receptor beta chains came from one sample sequenced in a study of cytomegalovirus exposure and HLA in healthy donors. A multiplex PCR was run with 60 Vbeta primers and 13 Jbeta primers. Sequencing was performed with immunoSEQ multiplex PCR; in TCRdb, only in-frame clones are kept and a portion is missing. The sample carries approximately 83,000 clones, more than 75% recorded once. Specimen: PBMCs. The receptors come from a young man in good health and CMV-seronegative.

CDR3 bases: TGTGCCAGCAGCCCGGACTTTGATACGCAGTATTTT. Protein: CASSPDFDTQYF. This chain joins TRBV7-2 and TRBJ2-3; D possibly corresponds to TRBD2 (5 bases). Trimming stripped 5 bases from V and 6 bases from J, with 9 bases between. The CDR3 sequence is 12 residues long. The germline V gene encodes CDR1 SGHTA and CDR2 FQGNSA.

The chain carries TRBV5-6 and TRBJ2-5, with D maybe TRBD2 (5 bases). Germline-derived CDR1 and CDR2 are SGHDT and YYEEEE. There are 14 residues in the CDR3. V dropped 3 bases and J dropped 2 bases, with 11 bases sitting between them. The CDR3: CASSSRGLQETQYF. The CDR3 nucleotides are TGTGCCAGCAGCTCCCGGGGTCTTCAAGAGACCCAGTACTTC.

As regards this clone: One junction end does not reproduce the germline sequence, and a read error may be involved. The chain recombines TRBV7-9 with TRBJ2-3; D call uncertain. CDR1 SEHNR and CDR2 FQNEAQ come from the germline V gene (reference sequence). The CDR3 has 12 residues. The CDR3 sequence is CSSSLEPDTQYF. DNA of the CDR3: TGTTCCAGCAGCTTAGAGCCAGATACGCAGTATTTT. The variable domain in full, with the rest retrieved from reference TRBV7-9 and TRBJ2-3, is DTGVSQNPRHKITKRGQNVTFRCDPISEHNRLYWYRQTLGQGPEFLTYFQNEAQLEKSRLLSDRFSAERPKGSFSTLEIQRTEQGDSAMYLCSSSLEPDTQYFGPGTRLTVL.

The J gene is TRBJ1-1, the V gene TRBV11-3; D ambiguous. The CDR3 contains 12 residues. Germline V gene sequence: CDR1 SGHNT, CDR2 YENEEA. V lost 2 bases and J 10 bases, leaving 11 bases between the germline ends. In DNA, the CDR3 is TGTGCCAGCAGCTTAATGGGAGAGGGAGCTTTCTTT. Translated: CASSLMGEGAFF.

V usage is TRBV6-4 and J usage is TRBJ1-2; 12 nucleotides match TRBD1. The CDR3 is 17 amino acids. Trimming took 3 bases from V and 6 from J; bases not matched to a gene: 11. The germline V gene has CDR1 MRHNA and CDR2 SNTAGT. Here the CDR3 reads CASSEGTGGVGRDGYTF. DNA for the CDR3: TGTGCCAGCAGTGAGGGGACAGGGGGCGTCGGACGGGATGGCTACACCTTC.

The chain has TRBV5-1 and TRBJ2-3; a possible D gene is TRBD2 (5 bases). The CDR3 spans 15 residues. Germline V CDR1 and CDR2: SGHRS, YFSETQ. Trimming shortened V by 3 bases and J by 0 bases, and 11 bases separated the two germline ends. CDR3 sequence (DNA): TGCGCCAGCAGCTCCGCAGGACTTAGCACAGATACGCAGTATTTT. Its translation is CASSSAGLSTDTQYF.

The rearrangement links TRBV4-2 to TRBJ2-1; 7 bases line up with TRBD2. Germline assignment: CDR1 LGHNA and CDR2 YNFKEQ. The CDR3 has 16 amino acids. V lost 0 bases, J lost 8 bases, and 10 bases stayed unmatched. The CDR3 nucleotides are TGTGCCAGCAGCCAAGACTCGGCCAGCGGGGTCTATGAGCAGTTCTTC. This translates into CASSQDSASGVYEQFF.

This chain links TRBV7-8 with TRBJ1-1, with D possibly matching TRBD1 (6 bases). Trimming cost V 1 base and J 1 base, with 13 bases left between them. Per germline, CDR1 SGHVS and CDR2 FQNEAQ. There are 16 residues in the CDR3. The CDR3 protein is CASSLGRGWGNTEAFF. In DNA, the CDR3 is TGTGCCAGCAGCTTAGGCAGGGGATGGGGGAACACTGAAGCTTTCTTT.

The rearrangement joins TRBV18 to TRBJ1-5; D not resolved. The CDR3 sequence is 13 residues long. V was trimmed by 6 bases and J by 3 bases, leaving 9 bases between them. Germline V gene sequence: CDR1 KGHSH, CDR2 LQKENI. DNA of the CDR3: TGTGCCAGCTCGCCGGGTCTCAATCAGCCCCAGCATTTT. Its translation: CASSPGLNQPQHF.

The chain is built from TRBV19 and TRBJ2-4; no definite D call. The germline V and J ends were trimmed by 7 bases and 0 bases, with 10 bases remaining between them. The CDR3 has 14 residues. The germline V gene has CDR1 LNHDA and CDR2 SQIVND (reference sequence). The CDR3, as DNA: TGTGCCAGTAACCCTCAAGCAGCCAAAAACATTCAGTACTTC. Its translation is CASNPQAAKNIQYF.

V is TRBV6-8 and J is TRBJ2-6; 8 nucleotides match TRBD1. CDR1 is MNHGY, CDR2 SAAAGT, per germline. J lost 0 bases, V lost 2 bases, and 6 bases had no gene match. This CDR3 region has 18 residues. CDR3 protein: CASSYVRGLISGANVLTF. In nucleotides, the CDR3 is TGTGCCAGCAGTTACGTCAGGGGGCTGATCTCTGGGGCCAACGTCCTGACTTTC.

This clone was detected a few times. The V gene is TRBV15, the J gene TRBJ2-4; 12 positions agree with TRBD2. The CDR3 covers 19 residues. CDR1 and CDR2 (germline): LNHNV, YYDKDF (reference sequence). Germline trimming cut 0 bases from V and 7 bases from J; bases unmatched to any gene: 13. CDR3 nucleotides: TGTGCCACCAGCAGAGATCTTTCGCTAGCGGGGGGGCCGATGAACATTCAGTACTTC. Its translation: CATSRDLSLAGGPMNIQYF.

This sequence joins TRBV2 and TRBJ1-6; no reliable D call. Per the germline V gene, CDR1 is SNHLY and CDR2 is FYNNEI. Between the trimmed V and J ends, which lost 7 bases and 0 bases, there was a span of 19 bases. CDR3 length: 18 residues. CDR3 sequence (DNA): TGTGCCAGCACCTCTCCTGCGGATTTCAGCTCCTATAATTCACCCCTCCACTTT. It is translated as CASTSPADFSSYNSPLHF.

The genes are TRBV7-3 and TRBJ1-2; D perhaps matches TRBD1 (5 bases). V gave up 5 bases and J gave up 10 bases, with 17 bases separating them. This CDR3 region has 13 residues. Germline-derived CDR1 and CDR2 are SGHTA and FQGTGA. The CDR3 spells CASSPSRDGDYTF. CDR3 nucleotide sequence: TGTGCCAGCAGCCCCTCCAGGGATGGAGACTACACCTTC.

The V and J genes are TRBV27 and TRBJ1-6; D is uncertain. The CDR3 sequence is 14 residues long. Trimming removed 8 bases at V and 6 bases at J, with 14 bases between. The V gene's germline CDR1 is MNHEY and CDR2 SMNVEV (reference sequence). CDR3 sequence (DNA): TGTGCCAGCCACGACTTGCGTTCTAATTCACCCCTCCACTTT. This sequence encodes CASHDLRSNSPLHF.

Comments on this clone: A junction boundary mismatches the germline segment, possibly from a read error. The J gene is TRBJ2-2, the V gene TRBV7-9, with TRBD1 matching over 8 bases. Looked up from germline, CDR1 is SEHNR and CDR2 is FQNEAQ (reference sequence). The CDR3 is 16 residues long. In DNA, the CDR3 is TGTTCCAGCAGCTTCTCTCCGGACAGGGAATACGGGGAGCTGTTTTTT. Protein: CSSSFSPDREYGELFF.

V gene TRBV27 combines with J gene TRBJ1-2; D might be TRBD1 (6 bases). Germline values: CDR1 MNHEY, CDR2 SMNVEV (reference sequence). The germline V and J ends were trimmed by 9 bases and 4 bases, with 9 bases remaining between them. The CDR3 has 11 residues. The DNA for the CDR3 is TGTGCCAGTTCCAGGGGCTATGGCTACACCTTC. Translation: CASSRGYGYTF.

This chain connects TRBV19 to TRBJ2-1, with a weak D call TRBD2 (6 bases). The CDR3 spans 17 residues. Germline CDR1 and CDR2: LNHDA and SQIVND (reference sequence). Trimming shortened V by 5 bases and J by 0 bases, and 17 bases separated the two germline ends. The CDR3 sequence: CASSEEGPLSSYNEQFF. The CDR3 DNA reads TGTGCCAGTAGTGAGGAGGGGCCACTAAGCTCCTACAATGAGCAGTTCTTC.